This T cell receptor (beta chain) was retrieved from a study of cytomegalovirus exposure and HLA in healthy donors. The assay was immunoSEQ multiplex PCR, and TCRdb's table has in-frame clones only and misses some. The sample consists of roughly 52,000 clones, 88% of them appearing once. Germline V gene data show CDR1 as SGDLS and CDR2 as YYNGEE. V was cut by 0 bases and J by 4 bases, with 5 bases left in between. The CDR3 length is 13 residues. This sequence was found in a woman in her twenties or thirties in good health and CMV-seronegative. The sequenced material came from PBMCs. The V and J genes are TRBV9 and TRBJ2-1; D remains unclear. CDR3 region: CASSVDSYNEQFF. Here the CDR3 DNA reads TGTGCCAGCAGCGTAGATAGTTACAATGAGCAGTTCTTC.